The 17 T cell receptor beta chains reported below all come from one sample, sequenced in a study of blood T cells in healthy people across ages. Alongside a J-beta primer mix, a sample-barcoded 5' primer served in a second PCR lasting about 7 to 12 cycles. TCRdb fed the 5' RACE reads into MiXCR, producing one record per CDR3 protein. This table holds some 1.5 million distinct CDR3 sequences, about 30% found once. Sequencing input: blood. Every receptor here comes from a woman between 25 and 40 years old in good health.

In its sample, this clonotype was seen many times. The rearrangement uses TRBV7-9 and TRBJ2-7; D unresolved. The CDR3 covers 17 residues. The V end was cut by 3 bases, the J end by 3 bases, with 21 bases between. Germline V gene lookup returns CDR1 SEHNR and CDR2 FQNEAQ (reference sequence). The CDR3 DNA reads TGTGCCAGCAGCTTTTCTCCCGGGCCCGCTGGAGACTACGAGCAGTACTTC. Protein product: CASSFSPGPAGDYEQYF.

The V and J genes are TRBV12-3 or TRBV12-4 and TRBJ1-5; the match to TRBD1 covers 10 bases. The CDR3 is 16 residues long. V lost 3 bases and J lost 5; bases outside the gene matches: 7. The CDR3 DNA sequence: TGTGCCAGCAGTTTCAAGGGGACAGGGGTCCATCAGCCCCAGCATTTT. Residues: CASSFKGTGVHQPQHF.

This clonotype was counted a single time. The rearrangement joins TRBV30 to TRBJ2-3; no definite D call. The germline V gene encodes CDR1 GTSNPN and CDR2 SVGIG (reference sequence). CDR3 size: 14 residues. The germline V and J ends were trimmed by 0 bases and 0 bases, with 7 bases remaining between them. As DNA, the CDR3 is TGTGCCTGGAGTGTCTCCGGGAGCACAGATACGCAGTATTTT. This gives the protein CAWSVSGSTDTQYF.

This clonotype was counted ten times or more. The CDR3 protein is CSARDVGLREETQYF. CDR3 bases: TGCAGTGCTAGAGACGTTGGACTAAGGGAAGAGACCCAGTACTTC. The chain couples TRBV20-1 to TRBJ2-5; TRBD2 might be the D (6 bases). CDR1 DFQATT and CDR2 SNEGSKA come from the germline V gene (reference sequence). Trimming removed 0 bases from V and 3 bases from J, with 14 bases in between. This CDR3 comprises 15 residues.

The chain has TRBV20-1 and TRBJ1-6; D gene uncertain. Per germline, CDR1 DFQATT and CDR2 SNEGSKA (reference sequence). The V gene lost 3 bases and the J gene lost 8 bases, with 17 bases spanning the gap. CDR3 length: 15 residues. The CDR3 sequence is CSARGDGSTDSPLHF. As DNA, the CDR3 is TGCAGTGCTAGGGGCGACGGATCCACCGATTCACCCCTCCACTTT.

This chain uses TRBV5-1 with TRBJ2-7; 10 bases align to TRBD2. Per the germline V gene, CDR1 is SGHRS and CDR2 is YFSETQ. The CDR3 extends over 14 amino acids. J gave up 6 bases and V 0 bases, and 3 bases lay outside the gene matches. The CDR3 region is CASSLGTSGVEQYF. CDR3 DNA: TGCGCCAGCAGCTTGGGTACTAGCGGGGTCGAGCAGTACTTC. Drawing the rest from reference TRBV5-1 and TRBJ2-7, the complete variable domain is KAGVTQTPRYLIKTRGQQVTLSCSPISGHRSVSWYQQTPGQGLQFLFEYFSETQRNKGNFPGRFSGRQFSNSRSEMNVSTLELGDSALYLCASSLGTSGVEQYFGPGTRLTVT.

This chain links TRBV3-1 with TRBJ1-1, with D possibly matching TRBD1 (6 bases). Germline assignment: CDR1 LGHDT and CDR2 YNNKEL (reference sequence). Trimming left V 2 bases short and J 8 bases short, with 9 bases between. CDR3 size: 12 residues. The CDR3 reads CASSQRGYEAFF. The CDR3 coding sequence is TGTGCCAGCAGCCAAAGGGGGTACGAAGCTTTCTTT.

This clonotype was recorded many times. The V and J genes are TRBV29-1 and TRBJ2-7; the match to TRBD1 covers 9 bases. V lost 6 bases, J lost 7 bases, and 7 bases stayed unmatched. This CDR3 contains 12 residues. Germline V lookup: CDR1 SQVTM, CDR2 ANQGSEA. CDR3 DNA: TGCAGCGTGGGACAGGGTGTGGGAGAGCAGTACTTC. Its protein is CSVGQGVGEQYF.

For this clonotype: Sequence at one end of the junction differs from germline and may be a read error. This rearrangement joins TRBV25-1 to TRBJ2-5, with TRBD2 as a possible D gene (5 bases). This CDR3 region has 15 residues. The germline gives CDR1 MGHDK, CDR2 SYGVNS. CDR3 in amino acids: CDSSEYARARETQYF. The CDR3 DNA reads TGTGACAGCAGTGAATATGCGAGGGCTAGGGAGACCCAGTACTTC.

The CDR3 DNA follows: TGCGCCAGCAGCTTGAACGTTGTCGAGCAAGAGACCCAGTACTTC. Amino acids: CASSLNVVEQETQYF. The chain couples TRBV5-1 to TRBJ2-5; no clear D. This CDR3 region has 15 residues. Trimming shortened V by 1 base and J by 2 bases, and 12 bases separated the two germline ends. Germline CDR1 is SGHRS and CDR2 is YFSETQ.

In its sample, this clonotype was seen a few times. The chain joins TRBV28 to TRBJ1-2, with a weak D call TRBD1 (6 bases). V lost 5 bases and J lost 4, with 11 bases in between. This CDR3 has 13 amino acids. Germline V gene data show CDR1 as MDHEN and CDR2 as SYDVKM. CDR3 in amino acids: CASSTPDSYGYTF. Here the CDR3 DNA reads TGTGCCAGCAGTACCCCGGACAGCTATGGCTACACCTTC.

This clonotype was counted between two and nine times. The V and J genes are TRBV6-5 and TRBJ2-3, with 9 bases identical to TRBD2. The V gene's germline CDR1 is MNHEY and CDR2 SVGAGI. V lost 2 bases to trimming and J lost 6 bases; unmatched junction nucleotides: 12. The CDR3 has 17 residues. CDR3 loop: CASSYVYAGGPEDTQYF. The CDR3 nucleotides read TGTGCCAGCAGTTACGTCTATGCGGGGGGGCCGGAGGATACGCAGTATTTT.

The CDR3: CASSQGGDRGNYGYTF. In DNA, the CDR3 is TGCGCCAGCAGCCAGGGGGGAGACAGGGGTAACTATGGCTACACCTTC. The chain employs TRBV5-1 and TRBJ1-2; TRBD1 matches at 8 bases. After removal of 4 bases from V and 1 base from J, the junction contained 9 bases not matched to a gene. The CDR3 loop spans 16 amino acids. The germline V gene encodes CDR1 SGHRS and CDR2 YFSETQ.

This clonotype was observed a handful of times. V and J are TRBV6-6 and TRBJ1-4; TRBD1 matches 7 bases. The CDR3 runs to 17 residues. From germline, CDR1 is MNHNY and CDR2 SVGAGI (reference sequence). J was trimmed by 3 bases and V by 0 bases; bases with no gene match: 7. CDR3 sequence (DNA): TGTGCCAGCAGTTACTCGACAGGGAAGGGGGCTAATGAAAAACTGTTTTTT. Encoded protein: CASSYSTGKGANEKLFF.

This chain joins TRBV10-3 and TRBJ1-5; TRBD1 is a possible D gene (6 bases). The ends were cut back, 6 bases at V and 9 bases at J, with 15 bases in the middle. The CDR3 is 13 residues long. Germline V lookup: CDR1 ENHRY, CDR2 SYGVKD. The CDR3: CAISPGEDPPQHF. CDR3 nucleotides: TGTGCCATCAGCCCAGGGGAGGATCCGCCCCAGCATTTT.

This clonotype was observed a handful of times. This rearrangement joins TRBV18 to TRBJ1-5; D is unclear. The ends were cut back, 1 base at V and 6 bases at J, with 16 bases in the middle. The CDR3 is 16 amino acids. Germline V gene data show CDR1 as KGHSH and CDR2 as LQKENI. The CDR3, as DNA: TGTGCCAGCTCACCACTCGGAGGGCGGCTTGGTCAGCCCCAGCATTTT. This codes for CASSPLGGRLGQPQHF.

This clonotype was observed at least ten times. This chain joins TRBV29-1 and TRBJ2-7; D is unresolved. Per germline, CDR1 SQVTM and CDR2 ANQGSEA. The CDR3 is 13 residues long. With 5 bases removed from V and 5 bases from J, the gap between germline ends came to 16 bases. The CDR3 sequence is CSVTTTVQNEQYF. In DNA, the CDR3 is TGCAGCGTTACTACAACGGTACAGAACGAGCAGTACTTC.